This TCR beta chain came from a study of T-cell reconstitution after alpha-beta-depleted transplantation in children. For this clonotype: The antigen remains undetermined.

Study conclusions and caveats: Day-60 TCRbeta diversity that was high in some patients was derived from surviving recipient T cells and thymic progenitors.

For TCRbeta, the library was prepared with unique molecular identifiers. Each CDR3 protein is one row after TCRdb ran MiXCR on the PCR reads. The table records just over 950,000 distinct CDR3 sequences, about 26% of them present only once. V lost 1 base, J lost 2 bases, and 12 bases lay in between. The CDR3 sequence is 15 residues long. Germline V lookup: CDR1 SEHNR, CDR2 FQNEAQ (reference sequence). The rearrangement uses TRBV7-9 and TRBJ2-7; D might be TRBD2 (7 bases). This sequence was found in a boy under three years old who had a stem cell transplant for SCID, so the T cells may come from the graft donor. This sample comprised PBMCs, mostly from graft donor cells, obtained 360 days after TCRalphabeta/CD19-depleted stem cell transplant. Here the CDR3 DNA reads TGTGCCAGCAGCTTAGAGTGGGGGGGCACCTACGAGCAGTACTTC. Amino acid sequence: CASSLEWGGTYEQYF. Full variable domain (remainder filled in from reference TRBV7-9 and TRBJ2-7): DTGVSQNPRHKITKRGQNVTFRCDPISEHNRLYWYRQTLGQGPEFLTYFQNEAQLEKSRLLSDRFSAERPKGSFSTLEIQRTEQGDSAMYLCASSLEWGGTYEQYFGPGTRLTVT.